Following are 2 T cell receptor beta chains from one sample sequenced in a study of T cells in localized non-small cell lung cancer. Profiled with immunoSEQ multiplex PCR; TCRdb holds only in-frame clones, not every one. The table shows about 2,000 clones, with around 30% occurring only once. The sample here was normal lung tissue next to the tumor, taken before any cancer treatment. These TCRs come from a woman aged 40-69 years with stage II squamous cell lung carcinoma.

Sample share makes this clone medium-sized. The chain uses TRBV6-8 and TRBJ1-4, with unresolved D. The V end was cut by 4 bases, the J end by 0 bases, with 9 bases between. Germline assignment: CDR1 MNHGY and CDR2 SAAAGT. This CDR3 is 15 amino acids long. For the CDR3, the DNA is TGTGCCAGCAGTTTAACAGCGTCAACTAATGAAAAACTGTTTTTT. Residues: CASSLTASTNEKLFF.

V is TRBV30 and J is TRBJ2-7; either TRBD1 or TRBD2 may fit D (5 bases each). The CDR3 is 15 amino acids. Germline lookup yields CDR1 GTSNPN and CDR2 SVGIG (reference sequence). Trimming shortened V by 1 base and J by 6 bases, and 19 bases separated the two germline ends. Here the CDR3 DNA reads TGTGCCTGGAGTGCAGGGACCAACGGGATGTCCGAGCAGTACTTC. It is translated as CAWSAGTNGMSEQYF.